The rows below give T cell receptor beta chains drawn from one sample of a study of identical twins. TCRdb reprocessed the 5' RACE reads via MiXCR and lists one record per CDR3 protein. The table has about 340,000 distinct CDR3 sequences, 9% to 15% seen once. These data also featured in a second study, about yellow fever vaccine responses in identical twins.

Sample: CD8+ T cells sorted from blood. Receptor source: a woman in her late teens or twenties in good health. Both conserved end residues are part of each CDR3.

TRBJ2-3	TRBV6-1	CASKWQAADTQYF
TRBJ2-7	TRBV10-3	CAISESLRTVIYEQYF
TRBJ2-3	TRBV10-3	CAISDFLAGPSTDTQYF
TRBJ1-1	TRBV5-1	CASSLRPNRAHTEAFF
TRBJ2-6	TRBV27	CASSLRGGTDGANVLTF
TRBJ1-1	TRBV7-9	CASSPAGNTEAFF
TRBJ2-3	TRBV10-3	CAIGEDTQYF
TRBJ2-5	TRBV7-6	CASSKREQGLETQYF
TRBJ2-2	TRBV4-2	CASSRPGVAIGELFF
TRBJ2-1	TRBV28	CASTPSGRSRYNEQFF
TRBJ1-2	TRBV7-9	CASSPATGYGYTF
TRBJ1-6	TRBV6-5	CASSYGVTGDSSPLHF
TRBJ2-7	TRBV6-2/TRBV6-3	CASSRLAGSYEQYF
TRBJ2-2	TRBV12-3/TRBV12-4	CASSIQGTGELFF
TRBJ2-5	TRBV9	CASSDRQGLQETQYF